Reported below is one TCR beta chain. The sample comes from a study of blood T cell repertoires in COVID-19. Study in general: Sample material is recorded as cDNA or gDNA derived from T cells, B-cell-depleted T cells, or PBMCs.

Method: immunoSEQ multiplex PCR; TCRdb's copy keeps in-frame clones and lacks some. Here the sample spans a few hundred thousand clones, approximately 87% being singletons. Germline V lookup: CDR1 MDHEN, CDR2 SYDVKM. V lost 2 bases, J lost 4 bases, and 6 bases stayed unmatched. The length of the CDR3 is 16 residues. The material sequenced was peripheral blood. The V call is TRBV28, the J call TRBJ2-3; 10 bases match TRBD2. The sequence was obtained from a woman aged 25 to 45 with COVID-19, enrolled during active disease. CDR3 in amino acids: CASSLGASGSPDTQYF. As DNA, the CDR3 is TGTGCCAGCAGTTTAGGGGCTAGCGGGAGCCCAGATACGCAGTATTTT.